Presented here are 10 T cell receptor beta chains from one specimen sequenced in a study of blood T cell repertoires in COVID-19. Libraries were prepared by immunoSEQ multiplex PCR; TCRdb keeps only in-frame clonotypes and omits some of them. Among 450,000 to 500,000 clones listed, about 88% were seen once. Sequencing was performed on PBMCs or T cells enriched from blood (not recorded which). These receptors were obtained from a woman aged 60 to 75 who had recovered from COVID-19.

The rearrangement uses TRBV7-9 and TRBJ1-6; the match to TRBD1 covers 11 bases. The CDR3 has 17 amino acids. J gave up 1 base and V 5 bases, and 4 bases lay outside the gene matches. Germline-derived CDR1 and CDR2 are SEHNR and FQNEAQ (reference sequence). CDR3 DNA: TGTGCCAGCAGCCCGGGACAGGGGGTTTCCTATAATTCACCCCTCCACTTT. Protein product: CASSPGQGVSYNSPLHF.

This clone was recorded only once. The V call is TRBV15, the J call TRBJ2-7, with 9 bases identical to TRBD1. There are 17 residues in the CDR3. Germline loops: CDR1 LNHNV, CDR2 YYDKDF (reference sequence). With V trimmed by 5 bases and J by 2 bases, 13 bases remained unmatched. CDR3 protein: CATSEQNGDRDTYEQYF. CDR3 bases: TGTGCCACCAGCGAACAAAACGGGGACAGGGACACCTACGAGCAGTACTTC. Full variable domain (outside the CDR3, taken from reference TRBV15 and TRBJ2-7): DAMVIQNPRYQVTQFGKPVTLSCSQTLNHNVMYWYQQKSSQAPKLLFHYYDKDFNNEADTPDNFQSRRPNTSFCFLDIRSPGLGDTAMYLCATSEQNGDRDTYEQYFGPGTRLTVT.

V and J are TRBV12-3 or TRBV12-4 and TRBJ2-5, with 7 nucleotides matching TRBD1. The CDR3 covers 13 residues. J lost 0 bases, V lost 6 bases, and 1 base had no gene match. CDR3 sequence reads: CASRQGYQETQYF. CDR3 coding DNA: TGTGCCAGCAGACAGGGGTACCAAGAGACCCAGTACTTC.

V is TRBV7-2 and J is TRBJ2-3, with TRBD2 matching over 10 bases. J lost 9 bases, V lost 3 bases, and 12 bases had no gene match. Germline CDR1 SGHTA, CDR2 FQGNSA. This CDR3 is 16 amino acids long. For the CDR3, the DNA is TGTGCCAGCAGCTTCCTAGCGGGGGTCCAGCTGGGGACGCAGTATTTT. Its translation: CASSFLAGVQLGTQYF.

The chain combines TRBV6-5 with TRBJ1-1, with D perhaps TRBD1 (5 bases). Trimming took off 0 bases at V and 3 bases at J, with 11 bases between the two ends. Germline values: CDR1 MNHEY, CDR2 SVGAGI. CDR3 length: 15 amino acids. The CDR3 here is CASSYSGGVYTEAFF. The CDR3, as DNA: TGTGCCAGCAGTTACTCTGGGGGGGTTTACACTGAAGCTTTCTTT.

The rearrangement uses TRBV9 and TRBJ1-3; no clear D. This CDR3 has 14 amino acids. With 4 bases removed from V and 4 bases from J, the gap between germline ends came to 12 bases. Per germline, CDR1 SGDLS and CDR2 YYNGEE. This CDR3 is CASSPPGLGNTIYF. The DNA for the CDR3 is TGTGCCAGCAGCCCTCCAGGTCTCGGAAACACCATATATTTT.

The chain links TRBV19 to TRBJ2-2; 8 bases agree with TRBD1. The CDR3 sequence is 14 residues long. J gave up 4 bases and V 6 bases, and 4 bases lay outside the gene matches. The germline gives CDR1 LNHDA, CDR2 SQIVND (reference sequence). The chain's CDR3 is CASRGQGLTGELFF. CDR3 coding DNA: TGTGCCAGTAGAGGACAGGGTCTCACCGGGGAGCTGTTTTTT.

In its sample, this clone was seen once. The V gene is TRBV27, the J gene TRBJ2-3, with 7 bases that match TRBD1. Per the germline V gene, CDR1 is MNHEY and CDR2 is SMNVEV (reference sequence). With 2 bases clipped from V and 0 bases from J, the junction kept 5 bases outside the gene matches. The CDR3 consists of 16 residues. The CDR3 sequence is CASSLRGGTSTDTQYF. The DNA of the CDR3 is TGTGCCAGCAGTTTAAGAGGGGGCACTAGCACAGATACGCAGTATTTT.

This clone is a singleton in its sample. The genes are TRBV19 and TRBJ2-5, with TRBD2 matching 8 bases. Germline V CDR1 and CDR2: LNHDA, SQIVND (reference sequence). This CDR3 comprises 11 residues. V lost 11 bases, J lost 7 bases, and 6 bases stayed unmatched. CDR3 amino acids: CASVGGGTQYF. CDR3 nucleotide sequence: TGTGCCTCCGTCGGGGGGGGGACCCAGTACTTC.

The V gene is TRBV3-1 (or the pseudogene TRBV3-2), the J gene TRBJ2-1; 9 positions agree with TRBD1. V dropped 2 bases and J dropped 8; count of bases not matched to a gene: 16. Germline V gene sequence: CDR1 LGHDT, CDR2 YNNKEL (reference sequence). The CDR3 has 18 residues. The CDR3, as DNA: TGTGCCAGCAGCCAACCTCGGTACAGGGGGCATGTGGGAGATGAGCAGTTCTTC. Amino acids: CASSQPRYRGHVGDEQFF.